These 21 T cell receptor beta chains came from one sample sequenced in a study of cytomegalovirus exposure and HLA in healthy donors. PCR employed 60 Vbeta and 13 Jbeta primers. Generated by immunoSEQ multiplex PCR, the TCRdb table keeps only in-frame clones and is missing some. The repertoire holds about 170,000 clones, around 78% seen once, with about 2.9% in the top ten. The sequenced sample was PBMCs. The receptors here all came from a woman between 50 and 59 years old in good health and CMV-seropositive.

The chain employs TRBV11-2 and TRBJ2-1, with D possibly being TRBD2 (5 bases). The germline CDR1 and CDR2 sequences are SGHAT and FQNNGV. The CDR3 covers 12 residues. Trimming removed 5 bases at V and 9 bases at J, with 11 bases between. CDR3 coding DNA: TGTGCCAGCAGCCGGGGAGAGGCTGAGCAGTTCTTC. Protein: CASSRGEAEQFF. The full variable domain, rest sourced from reference TRBV11-2 and TRBJ2-1, is EAGVAQSPRYKIIEKRQSVAFWCNPISGHATLYWYQQILGQGPKLLIQFQNNGVVDDSQLPKDRFSAERLKGVDSTLKIQPAKLEDSAVYLCASSRGEAEQFFGPGTRLTVL.

The chain carries TRBV28 and TRBJ1-4, with 7 bases identical to TRBD1. CDR3 size: 14 residues. V gave up 6 bases and J gave up 8 bases; unmatched junction bases: 9. Germline V lookup: CDR1 MDHEN, CDR2 SYDVKM. The CDR3 nucleotides are TGTGCCAGCAGCCGCGGACAGGATGGGGAAAAACTGTTTTTT. Its protein is CASSRGQDGEKLFF. The whole variable domain, filled in from reference TRBV28 and TRBJ1-4, reads DVKVTQSSRYLVKRTGEKVFLECVQDMDHENMFWYRQDPGLGLRLIYFSYDVKMKEKGDIPEGYSVSREKKERFSLILESASTNQTSMYLCASSRGQDGEKLFFGSGTQLSVL.

The V call is TRBV28, the J call TRBJ2-3, with TRBD2 identical over 11 bases. Germline V CDR1 and CDR2: MDHEN, SYDVKM. The CDR3 loop spans 21 amino acids. Trimming at V came to 6 bases and at J to 1 base, leaving 21 bases not matched to a gene. The CDR3 protein is CASRGGQKRLAGTRGTDTQYF. CDR3 nucleotide sequence: TGTGCCAGCAGGGGAGGGCAGAAAAGACTAGCGGGAACCAGGGGCACAGATACGCAGTATTTT.

V gene TRBV25-1 combines with J gene TRBJ2-7; D is perhaps TRBD1 (5 bases). V lost 2 bases and J 2 bases, leaving 10 bases between the germline ends. Germline V gene sequence: CDR1 MGHDK, CDR2 SYGVNS. This CDR3 region has 14 residues. CDR3 amino acids: CASSERGSTYEQYF. The CDR3 DNA reads as TGTGCCAGCAGTGAAAGGGGCAGCACCTACGAGCAGTACTTC.

This chain uses TRBV30 with TRBJ1-5; TRBD1 is a possible D gene (6 bases). Per the germline V gene, CDR1 is GTSNPN and CDR2 is SVGIG (reference sequence). V was pared by 5 bases and J by 2 bases, with 10 bases between. The CDR3 is 13 amino acids. Written as DNA, the CDR3 is TGTGCCTGGGCAGCAGGGGGCAATCAGCCCCAGCATTTT. Protein sequence: CAWAAGGNQPQHF.

The CDR3 region has the DNA TGTGCCAGCAGCCCCCGGACAGGGGGGGGCACCTTC. As protein: CASSPRTGGGTF. The V gene is TRBV7-8, the J gene TRBJ1-2; 10 nucleotides align to TRBD1. Per the germline V gene, CDR1 is SGHVS and CDR2 is FQNEAQ. V lost 5 bases to trimming and J lost 13 bases; unmatched junction nucleotides: 7. The CDR3 contains 12 residues.

The chain links TRBV7-9 to TRBJ2-7, with D tentatively TRBD1 (6 bases). Trimming took 5 bases from V and 6 from J, leaving 17 bases between them. CDR1 and CDR2 from the germline V gene are SEHNR and FQNEAQ (reference sequence). The CDR3 is 14 amino acids. CDR3 sequence reads: CASSPPGHIIEQYF. The CDR3 DNA sequence: TGTGCCAGCAGCCCGCCGGGACATATAATCGAGCAGTACTTC.

The chain employs TRBV2 and TRBJ2-7; weak D call: TRBD1 (5 bases). This CDR3 is built from 14 residues. From germline, CDR1 is SNHLY and CDR2 FYNNEI. Trimming stripped 3 bases from V and 3 bases from J, with 12 bases between. CDR3: CASSDQGTYYEQYF. The CDR3 DNA follows: TGTGCCAGCAGTGACCAGGGAACCTACTACGAGCAGTACTTC.

The chain employs TRBV5-6 and TRBJ1-2; tentatively, D is TRBD1 (6 bases). V was shortened by 4 bases and J by 0 bases, with 13 bases between the two germline ends. The CDR3 totals 15 residues. Germline V gene lookup returns CDR1 SGHDT and CDR2 YYEEEE. This CDR3 reads CASSPETGANYGYTF. The CDR3 DNA sequence: TGTGCCAGCAGCCCCGAGACAGGAGCTAACTATGGCTACACCTTC. The full variable domain, in which reference TRBV5-6 and TRBJ1-2 provide the parts outside the CDR3, is DAGVTQSPTHLIKTRGQQVTLRCSPKSGHDTVSWYQQALGQGPQFIFQYYEEEERQRGNFPDRFSGHQFPNYSSELNVNALLLGDSALYLCASSPETGANYGYTFGSGTRLTVV.

The chain carries TRBV19 and TRBJ2-1; the match to TRBD1 covers 8 bases. Germline CDR1 LNHDA, CDR2 SQIVND (reference sequence). V dropped 0 bases and J dropped 13; count of bases not matched to a gene: 8. This CDR3 has 14 amino acids. In nucleotides, the CDR3 is TGTGCCAGTAGTATAGAGAAGACACAGGGGGAACAGTTCTTC. It codes for CASSIEKTQGEQFF.

The rearrangement links TRBV7-2 to TRBJ2-1, with D possibly matching TRBD1 (6 bases). CDR3 size: 15 residues. Germline CDR1 and CDR2: SGHTA and FQGNSA. Trimming took 6 bases from V and 0 from J, leaving 12 bases between them. The CDR3 region has the DNA TGTGCCAGCAGTCGAACAGGGAGCTCCTACAATGAGCAGTTCTTC. Protein product: CASSRTGSSYNEQFF.

The CDR3 loop is CASSFTGDNQPQHF. The CDR3 DNA is TGTGCCAGTAGTTTTACAGGGGACAATCAGCCCCAGCATTTT. This chain uses TRBV19 with TRBJ1-5; TRBD1 aligns across 7 bases. The V gene's germline CDR1 is LNHDA and CDR2 SQIVND (reference sequence). V shed 5 bases and J 3 bases; nucleotides not matched to a gene: 4. This CDR3 region has 14 residues.

The gene calls are TRBV4-2 and TRBJ2-7, with D possibly being TRBD2 (6 bases). Trimming left V 1 base short and J 2 bases short, with 15 bases between. The CDR3 sequence is 16 residues long. Germline-derived CDR1 and CDR2 are LGHNA and YNFKEQ. In nucleotides, the CDR3 is TGTGCCAGCAGCCAAGCGGGCTACGGCGGGACCTACGAGCAGTACTTC. Translating it yields CASSQAGYGGTYEQYF.

V usage is TRBV28 and J usage is TRBJ1-1; a weak D match, TRBD1 (6 bases). From germline, CDR1 is MDHEN and CDR2 SYDVKM. This CDR3 has 14 residues. V lost 7 bases to trimming and J lost 1 base, with 13 bases between them. CDR3 region: CASIEGERNTEAFF. CDR3 nucleotide sequence: TGTGCCAGCATTGAGGGGGAGAGGAACACTGAAGCTTTCTTT.

This clone has more than one count but fewer than ten. The CDR3 here is CASDREDRGSYNEQFF. The CDR3 bases are TGTGCCTCCGACCGGGAGGACAGGGGCTCCTACAATGAGCAGTTCTTC. V usage is TRBV2 and J usage is TRBJ2-1; 9 bases agree with TRBD1. The germline V gene has CDR1 SNHLY and CDR2 FYNNEI. With V trimmed by 11 bases and J by 0 bases, 11 bases remained unmatched. This CDR3 is built from 16 residues.

The chain has TRBV28 and TRBJ1-4, with no clear D. Deletions cut 5 bases from V and 7 bases from J, with 20 bases between. The germline CDR1 and CDR2 sequences are MDHEN and SYDVKM. The CDR3 is made up of 16 amino acids. This chain's CDR3 is CASSPLRPLRVEKLFF. The CDR3 DNA is TGTGCCAGCAGTCCCCTTAGACCCCTCCGGGTTGAAAAACTGTTTTTT.

The rearrangement links TRBV7-2 to TRBJ2-3, with 8 bases that match TRBD2. The CDR3 length is 15 residues. The junction had 2 bases not matched to a gene; V was cut back by 1 base and J by 2 bases. CDR1 is SGHTA and CDR2 is FQGNSA in the germline V gene. The CDR3 is CASSLELAATDTQYF. The CDR3 DNA sequence: TGTGCCAGCAGCTTAGAACTAGCGGCCACAGATACGCAGTATTTT.

This clone was observed a single time. The chain uses TRBV7-2 and TRBJ2-1; 8 nucleotides match TRBD2. Germline CDR1 SGHTA, CDR2 FQGNSA. The CDR3 consists of 16 residues. Trimming took 1 base from V and 1 from J; bases not matched to a gene: 3. The chain's CDR3 is CASSLESSGSYNEQFF. The CDR3 nucleotides are TGTGCCAGCAGCTTAGAATCTAGCGGGTCCTACAATGAGCAGTTCTTC.

V is TRBV18 and J is TRBJ2-3; 9 bases map to TRBD1. The CDR3 sequence is 17 residues long. CDR1 is KGHSH, CDR2 LQKENI, per germline. Germline trimming cut 0 bases from V and 1 base from J; bases unmatched to any gene: 5. The CDR3 coding sequence is TGTGCCAGCTCACCACCGGACAGGGGCCTCGGCACAGATACGCAGTATTTT. Its translation is CASSPPDRGLGTDTQYF. The whole variable domain, filled in from reference TRBV18 and TRBJ2-3, reads NAGVMQNPRHLVRRRGQEARLRCSPMKGHSHVYWYRQLPEEGLKFMVYLQKENIIDESGMPKERFSAEFPKEGPSILRIQQVVRGDSAAYFCASSPPDRGLGTDTQYFGPGTRLTVL.

The chain recombines TRBV19 with TRBJ2-3, with D possibly being TRBD2 (6 bases). Germline CDR1 LNHDA, CDR2 SQIVND (reference sequence). The CDR3 sequence is 15 residues long. Trimming pared 7 bases from V and 5 bases from J, leaving 19 bases between. The CDR3 region is CASTPRAGRVDTQYF. The CDR3 DNA is TGTGCCAGTACCCCTCGGGCGGGGCGAGTAGATACGCAGTATTTT.

The chain recombines TRBV28 with TRBJ1-1; D gene uncertain. Germline lookup yields CDR1 MDHEN and CDR2 SYDVKM. The CDR3 is 14 amino acids. V dropped 6 bases and J dropped 3 bases, with 14 bases sitting between them. CDR3 sequence reads: CASRLTGKDTEAFF. Here the CDR3 DNA reads TGTGCCAGCAGACTGACTGGTAAGGACACTGAAGCTTTCTTT.